The 16 T cell receptor beta chains in this list originate from one sample, sequenced in a study of T cell clonality in common variable immunodeficiency. For these TCRs, the target antigens are not known. Broader study findings: Reportedly, TCR beta sequences from common variable immunodeficiency showed fewer deletions and N-nucleotide insertions.

TCRdb keeps only in-frame clones here, not all; method: immunoSEQ multiplex PCR. The specimen has around 19,000 clones, none found just once. Material: peripheral blood mononuclear cells. The receptors originated from a human donor with common variable immunodeficiency.

This clone showed up many times. The read terminates 3 residues ahead of where the CDR3 ends, so the germline J gene completes it. This chain links TRBV14 with TRBJ2-5; D unclear. The CDR3 covers 13 residues. Germline V lookup: CDR1 SGHDN, CDR2 FVKESK. The germline V and J ends were trimmed by 4 bases and 0 bases, with 6 bases remaining between them. CDR3 bases read: TGTGCCAGCAGCCCCCGTAACCAAGAGACC. This encodes CASSPRNQET. The CDR3, in full, reads CASSPRNQETQYF.

A few counts support this clone. The CDR3 end is not reached by the read, which stops 3 residues before it; the germline J gene fills it in. This chain connects TRBV11-3 to TRBJ2-3; 7 bases fit TRBD1. The V gene end was trimmed by 4 bases and the J gene end by 5 bases; junction bases not matched to a gene: 6. The germline gives CDR1 SGHNT, CDR2 YENEEA. This CDR3 region has 14 residues. The CDR3 region is CASSSGQVKDTQYF. The sequenced CDR3 bases are TGTGCCAGCAGCTCTGGACAGGTTAAAGATACG.

As for this clone: The read stops 3 residues short of the end of the CDR3; the missing end is completed from the germline J gene. J is TRBJ1-3 and V is TRBV2, with D tentatively TRBD1 (5 bases). The CDR3 is made up of 15 amino acids. The germline V and J ends were trimmed by 4 bases and 0 bases, with 10 bases remaining between them. From germline, CDR1 is SNHLY and CDR2 FYNNEI. The CDR3 bases that were read are TGTGCCAGCAGTGGGTGGGGCTCCTCTGGAAACACC. This translates into CASSGWGSSGNT. The entire CDR3 is CASSGWGSSGNTIYF.

This clone has only a few counts. The read stops 3 residues short of the end of the CDR3; the missing end is completed from the germline J gene. The V and J genes are TRBV18 and TRBJ2-1; no definite D call. Looked up from germline, CDR1 is KGHSH and CDR2 is LQKENI. This CDR3 region has 16 residues. The ends were cut back, 0 bases at V and 0 bases at J, with 9 bases in the middle. The CDR3 DNA, read in part, is TGTGCCAGCTCACCACCTAGCCGAATCTCCTACAATGAG. This translates into CASSPPSRISYNE. The CDR3 in full is CASSPPSRISYNEQFF.

In this sample, this clone turned up a few times. The CDR3 region is CASSEARGWTSGYNEQFF. The sequenced CDR3 bases are TGTGCCAGCAGTGAAGCCCGGGGCTGGACTAGCGGTTACAATGAG. This chain joins TRBV6-1 and TRBJ2-1; 10 bases are shared with TRBD2. The read ends 3 residues before the CDR3 terminus; that terminus is restored from the germline J gene. The germline V gene has CDR1 MNHNS and CDR2 SASEGT. The J segment lost 4 bases and the V segment lost 0 bases, leaving 9 bases of the junction unmatched. The CDR3 sequence is 18 residues long.

As regards this clone: The read ends 3 residues shy of where the CDR3 ends; the end is completed using the germline J gene. The chain uses TRBV20-1 and TRBJ1-1; 7 nucleotides align to TRBD1. The junction had 5 bases not matched to a gene; V was cut back by 2 bases and J by 2 bases. CDR1 DFQATT and CDR2 SNEGSKA come from the germline V gene (reference sequence). The CDR3 is made up of 14 amino acids. Here the CDR3 reads CSARPDRRNTEAFF. The sequenced CDR3 bases are TGCAGTGCTAGACCGGACAGGCGTAACACTGAA.

This clone was picked up many times. Read sequence stops 3 residues before the CDR3 end, and the germline J gene provides the missing end. The V gene is TRBV30, the J gene TRBJ1-2, with TRBD1 identical over 9 bases. V lost 2 bases and J lost 2; bases outside the gene matches: 3. The CDR3 contains 14 residues. Germline CDR1 and CDR2: GTSNPN and SVGIG (reference sequence). The sequenced CDR3 bases are TGTGCCTGGAGTACACAGGGGGCAAACTATGGC. It specifies CAWSTQGANYG. The full CDR3 sequence reads CAWSTQGANYGYTF.

The sample holds many counts of this clone. The sequence runs out 3 residues before the end of the CDR3; the remainder is reconstructed from the germline J gene. The chain couples TRBV7-6 to TRBJ2-1, with D possibly matching TRBD1 (6 bases). The CDR3 covers 16 residues. The germline V and J ends were trimmed by 5 bases and 5 bases, with 19 bases remaining between them. Germline assignment: CDR1 SGHVS and CDR2 FNYEAQ. This CDR3 is CASSPPTGNFDNEQFF. The sequenced part of the CDR3 DNA is TGTGCCAGCAGCCCCCCTACAGGGAATTTCGACAATGAG.

On this clone: The read stops 3 residues short of the end of the CDR3; the missing end is completed from the germline J gene. The J gene is TRBJ1-1, the V gene TRBV19; 8 bases line up with TRBD1. There are 13 residues in the CDR3. V was pared by 1 base and J by 5 bases, with 0 bases of the junction left unmatched. CDR1 and CDR2 from the germline V gene are LNHDA and SQIVND (reference sequence). CDR3: CASSIGQGTEAFF. The sequenced part of the CDR3 DNA is TGTGCCAGTAGTATAGGACAGGGGACTGAA.

In the case of this clone: The read comes to an end 3 residues before the CDR3 does, leaving the germline J gene to fill in the end. The V call is TRBV19, the J call TRBJ1-6; tentatively, D is TRBD1 (5 bases). Trimming stripped 1 base from V and 7 bases from J, with 8 bases between. The CDR3 spans 14 residues. Germline assignment: CDR1 LNHDA and CDR2 SQIVND (reference sequence). The covered CDR3 bases are TGTGCCAGTAGTATAGCTAGGGGCAATTCACCC. It is translated as CASSIARGNSP. The full CDR3 is CASSIARGNSPLHF. Full variable domain (missing parts from reference TRBV19 and TRBJ1-6): DGGITQSPKYLFRKEGQNVTLSCEQNLNHDAMYWYRQDPGQGLRLIYYSQIVNDFQKGDIAEGYSVSREKKESFPLTVTSAQKNPTAFYLCASSIARGNSPLHFGNGTRLTVT.

The table lists this clone with a few counts. The CDR3 end is not reached by the read, which stops 3 residues before it; the germline J gene fills it in. The chain employs TRBV7-3 and TRBJ2-2, with 7 bases aligning to TRBD1. The length of the CDR3 is 14 residues. Per germline, CDR1 SGHTA and CDR2 FQGTGA. The V and J ends lost 6 bases and 4 bases, in that order; junction bases with no gene match: 5. The part of the CDR3 DNA that was read is TGTGCCAGCAGTCCCGACAGGGCCACCGGGGAG. This gives the protein CASSPDRATGE. The entire CDR3 is CASSPDRATGELFF.

There are many counts of this clone. Coverage ceases 3 residues before the CDR3 finishes, and the germline J gene fills in the end. This chain connects TRBV18 to TRBJ2-2, with 7 bases identical to TRBD1. The CDR3 runs to 16 residues. The V and J ends lost 3 bases and 4 bases, in that order; junction bases with no gene match: 8. Germline CDR1 KGHSH, CDR2 LQKENI. The CDR3 bases that were read are TGTGCCAGCTCACCCCCAGACAGGGCGACCACCGGGGAG. Protein: CASSPPDRATTGE. The CDR3 as a whole reads CASSPPDRATTGELFF.

About this clone: The read finishes 3 residues shy of the CDR3 end, and the germline J gene is used to complete it. The chain couples TRBV18 to TRBJ2-1; a weak D match, TRBD1 (6 bases). The germline V gene has CDR1 KGHSH and CDR2 LQKENI. V lost 3 bases and J 4 bases, leaving 16 bases between the germline ends. The CDR3 extends over 16 amino acids. The CDR3 DNA, read in part, is TGTGCCAGCTCACCGGAGAGGGGGTATGCATACAATGAG. It translates to CASSPERGYAYNE. Given in full, the CDR3 is CASSPERGYAYNEQFF.

In this sample, this clone turned up many times. From the germline J gene comes the end of the CDR3, since the read stops 3 residues before it. The chain is built from TRBV29-1 and TRBJ2-2; D not resolved. From germline, CDR1 is SQVTM and CDR2 ANQGSEA. Trimming left V 1 base short and J 3 bases short, with 9 bases between. The CDR3 consists of 14 residues. Incomplete CDR3 DNA: TGCAGCGTTGAAGCCCCACACCACACCGGGGAG. It is translated as CSVEAPHHTGE. The whole CDR3 protein is CSVEAPHHTGELFF.

This clone came up a few times. The read halts 3 residues ahead of the CDR3 end, with the missing end drawn from the germline J gene. This chain links TRBV2 with TRBJ1-5; TRBD1 matches at 9 bases. Germline CDR1 reads SNHLY; CDR2 reads FYNNEI. J was trimmed by 3 bases and V by 6 bases; bases with no gene match: 3. The CDR3 contains 14 residues. The CDR3 reads CASSRTGVNQPQHF. The CDR3 DNA, read in part, is TGTGCCAGCAGCAGGACAGGGGTCAATCAGCCC.

This clone was recorded many times. The CDR3 extends 3 residues past the end of the read, so its final part is completed from the germline J gene. This chain joins TRBV6-2 or TRBV6-3 and TRBJ2-7, with a possible D match to TRBD1 (6 bases). V was pared by 0 bases and J by 6 bases, with 15 bases between. CDR3 length: 15 residues. Germline-derived CDR1 and CDR2 are MNHEY and SVGEGT. This chain's CDR3 is CASSYSATTGIEQYF. The sequenced part of the CDR3 DNA is TGTGCCAGCAGTTACTCGGCGACTACAGGGATCGAG.